The 21 T cell receptor beta chains reported below all come from one sample, sequenced in a study of technical replicates of blood from several donors (TCRdb year 2017). The library was produced with the immunoSEQ multiplex PCR assay. TCRdb re-hosts the immuneACCESS table, in-frame sequences only. Its copies lack some clones; in the studies checked, an unresolved V gene accounts for under half of them, and the cause for the rest is not known. The sample table shows some 82,000 clones, and around 97% are seen once. The ten largest clones take up around 0.18% of the sample. The sample consisted of T cells isolated from PBMCs. These receptors were obtained from a human donor in good health.

The V gene is TRBV29-1, the J gene TRBJ2-3; 7 bases are shared with TRBD1. In germline, CDR1 is SQVTM, CDR2 ANQGSEA. V gave up 7 bases and J gave up 2 bases; unmatched junction bases: 12. This CDR3 is 15 amino acids long. The CDR3 DNA reads as TGCAGCGCTGCCCCGGGACAGAGATTCACAGATACGCAGTATTTT. It encodes CSAAPGQRFTDTQYF.

This sequence joins TRBV6-5 and TRBJ1-1, with a tentative D call TRBD1 (6 bases). The germline gives CDR1 MNHEY, CDR2 SVGAGI. Between the trimmed V and J ends, which lost 6 bases and 3 bases, there was a span of 14 bases. CDR3 length: 14 amino acids. The CDR3 loop reads CASSDRQAYTEAFF. DNA for the CDR3: TGTGCCAGCAGCGACAGGCAAGCCTACACTGAAGCTTTCTTT.

In regard to this clone: The DNA is left out, because the CDR3 cannot be placed on it with certainty; the CDR3 is given as TCRdb lists it. The chain links TRBV7-9 to TRBJ2-5; TRBD1, the D gene given by the table, was not confirmed from the DNA. The CDR3 spans 19 amino acids, including both terminal residues. Germline V gene data show CDR1 as SEHNR and CDR2 as FQNEAQ (reference sequence). The CDR3 sequence is CASSTQTGWGQGFLETQYF.

This clone was recorded only once. The chain uses TRBV7-8 and TRBJ2-3; the D gene is possibly TRBD1 (5 bases). V was trimmed by 1 base and J by 6 bases, leaving 17 bases between them. The CDR3 extends over 16 amino acids. Germline CDR1 SGHVS, CDR2 FQNEAQ. The CDR3 DNA reads as TGTGCCAGCAGCTTAGGGACATTACTTCTCGGGGATACGCAGTATTTT. It codes for CASSLGTLLLGDTQYF.

The J gene is TRBJ2-7, the V gene TRBV7-9; a weak D match, TRBD2 (5 bases). V lost 5 bases, J lost 3 bases, and 11 bases lay in between. In germline, CDR1 is SEHNR, CDR2 FQNEAQ (reference sequence). The CDR3 sequence is 13 residues long. The CDR3 reads CASSPGNSYEQYF. In DNA, the CDR3 is TGTGCCAGCAGCCCGGGGAACAGCTACGAGCAGTACTTC.

The CDR3 bases are TGTGCCAGCAGGGCCTCCGGGACAGCAACCGGGGAGCTGTTTTTT. Amino acid sequence: CASRASGTATGELFF. This chain connects TRBV5-4 to TRBJ2-2, with 7 bases lining up with TRBD1. V shed 5 bases and J 5 bases; nucleotides not matched to a gene: 9. The CDR3 loop spans 15 amino acids. CDR1 and CDR2 from the germline V gene are SGHNT and YYREEE (reference sequence).

The genes are TRBV7-8 and TRBJ2-2; the match to TRBD2 covers 10 bases. This CDR3 has 16 amino acids. Losses at the gene ends were 4 bases for V and 2 bases for J; bases not matched to a gene: 4. In germline, CDR1 is SGHVS, CDR2 FQNEAQ. CDR3 in amino acids: CASSSGLAANTGELFF. The DNA of the CDR3 is TGTGCCAGCAGCTCCGGACTAGCGGCCAACACCGGGGAGCTGTTTTTT.

This chain uses TRBV19 with TRBJ1-3; no firm D call. The CDR3 length is 15 residues. From germline, CDR1 is LNHDA and CDR2 SQIVND (reference sequence). V was shortened by 5 bases and J by 0 bases, with 11 bases between the two germline ends. The CDR3 here is CASSLTMFSGNTIYF. The CDR3 coding sequence is TGTGCCAGTAGTTTGACAATGTTCTCTGGAAACACCATATATTTT.

The chain carries TRBV30 and TRBJ2-5; a possible D gene is TRBD1 (6 bases). This CDR3 comprises 19 residues. Germline-derived CDR1 and CDR2 are GTSNPN and SVGIG (reference sequence). The germline V and J ends were trimmed by 2 bases and 2 bases, with 27 bases remaining between them. CDR3 sequence reads: CAWSKGVWLDPSSQETQYF. The CDR3 nucleotides read TGTGCCTGGAGTAAGGGGGTTTGGTTAGACCCATCCTCTCAAGAGACCCAGTACTTC.

The CDR3 region has the DNA TGTGCCAGCACCCAACTTGGAGGGGGCTACACCTTC. Its translation is CASTQLGGGYTF. V and J are TRBV28 and TRBJ1-2; D is unclear. The germline V and J ends were trimmed by 7 bases and 8 bases, with 14 bases remaining between them. The CDR3 extends over 12 amino acids. Germline CDR1 is MDHEN and CDR2 is SYDVKM.

V usage is TRBV6-1 and J usage is TRBJ1-2, with TRBD1 identical over 9 bases. Germline V gene sequence: CDR1 MNHNS, CDR2 SASEGT. V gave up 5 bases and J gave up 4 bases; unmatched junction bases: 2. The length of the CDR3 is 13 residues. The CDR3, as DNA: TGTGCCAGCAGTACACAGGGGGCCTATGGCTACACCTTC. Protein product: CASSTQGAYGYTF.

The chain uses TRBV18 and TRBJ1-1; 7 bases fit TRBD1. The germline CDR1 and CDR2 sequences are KGHSH and LQKENI. V was clipped by 4 bases and J by 1 base; unmatched bases: 9. The CDR3 extends over 16 amino acids. The CDR3 DNA is TGTGCCAGCTCACAAAACAGGGGTTACGGGAACACTGAAGCTTTCTTT. The encoded protein is CASSQNRGYGNTEAFF.

The chain links TRBV5-4 to TRBJ2-2; weak D call: TRBD1 (6 bases). Germline assignment: CDR1 SGHNT and CDR2 YYREEE (reference sequence). V lost 4 bases, J lost 4 bases, and 14 bases lay in between. CDR3 length: 15 residues. In nucleotides, the CDR3 is TGTGCCAGCAGCGTATTACAGGGTTTCACCGGGGAGCTGTTTTTT. It encodes CASSVLQGFTGELFF.

CDR3 amino acids: CASSQESLRSGNTIYF. The CDR3 DNA sequence: TGCGCCAGCAGCCAAGAATCCCTACGCTCTGGAAACACCATATATTTT. The chain uses TRBV4-1 and TRBJ1-3; D is uncertain. The V gene's germline CDR1 is MGHRA and CDR2 YSYEKL. This CDR3 is built from 16 residues. Trimming left V 0 bases short and J 0 bases short, with 9 bases between.

The chain combines TRBV7-9 with TRBJ2-1, with 8 bases that match TRBD1. V was pared by 2 bases and J by 16 bases, with 10 bases of the junction left unmatched. Per germline, CDR1 SEHNR and CDR2 FQNEAQ (reference sequence). This CDR3 is 13 amino acids long. The CDR3 nucleotides are TGTGCCAGCAGCTTATTGGATCGGGACAGGTTCTTCTTC. As protein: CASSLLDRDRFFF.

The chain has TRBV5-1 and TRBJ2-7, with 8 bases lining up with TRBD1. Trimming took 0 bases from V and 2 from J; bases not matched to a gene: 1. Germline loops: CDR1 SGHRS, CDR2 YFSETQ. CDR3 length equals 14 residues. CDR3 protein: CASSLGQGPYEQYF. In nucleotides, the CDR3 is TGCGCCAGCAGCTTGGGACAGGGGCCCTACGAGCAGTACTTC.

The chain couples TRBV5-6 to TRBJ2-5, with 12 positions matching TRBD2. V gave up 3 bases and J gave up 2 bases; unmatched junction bases: 5. This CDR3 spans 16 amino acids. Per the germline V gene, CDR1 is SGHDT and CDR2 is YYEEEE. CDR3 region: CASSSLAGGPQETQYF. The CDR3 nucleotides read TGTGCCAGCAGCTCACTAGCGGGGGGCCCGCAAGAGACCCAGTACTTC.

The V gene is TRBV29-1, the J gene TRBJ2-7, with TRBD1 identical over 11 bases. CDR1 and CDR2 from the germline V gene are SQVTM and ANQGSEA. This CDR3 is built from 14 residues. Trimming removed 5 bases from V and 7 bases from J; junction bases left unmatched: 10. CDR3 sequence (DNA): TGCAGCGTTCGACTAGGACAGGGGGCGTCGGAGCAGTACTTC. Protein product: CSVRLGQGASEQYF.

The chain has TRBV4-1 and TRBJ2-1; TRBD2 agrees at 14 bases. Germline lookup yields CDR1 MGHRA and CDR2 YSYEKL. Trimming removed 3 bases from V and 1 base from J; junction bases left unmatched: 14. The CDR3 consists of 21 residues. The DNA for the CDR3 is TGCGCCAGCAGCCACGTAAAGAAGACTAGCGGGGGGGTGGGATCCTACAATGAGCAGTTCTTC. Translating it yields CASSHVKKTSGGVGSYNEQFF.

The chain recombines TRBV6-5 with TRBJ2-1; tentative D call: TRBD2 (6 bases). V shed 5 bases and J shed 10 bases, with 18 bases lying between them. Looked up from germline, CDR1 is MNHEY and CDR2 is SVGAGI. This CDR3 spans 14 amino acids. The CDR3, as DNA: TGTGCCAGCAGTACGCGGGGAGGTCCATGGGAGCAGTTCTTC. Translating gives CASSTRGGPWEQFF.

The rearrangement joins TRBV5-1 to TRBJ1-2; possibly TRBD1 for D (6 bases). V lost 4 bases, J lost 4 bases, and 17 bases lay in between. The CDR3 has 15 residues. Germline V CDR1 and CDR2: SGHRS, YFSETQ. CDR3 sequence reads: CASSETGLRTYGYTF. The CDR3 bases are TGCGCCAGCAGCGAAACAGGGTTGAGGACCTATGGCTACACCTTC.